A selection of T cell receptor beta chains follows, all from one sample in a study of blood T cell repertoires in COVID-19. This table comes from immunoSEQ multiplex PCR, and its TCRdb copy is limited to in-frame clones, with some not included. The sample includes a few hundred thousand clones, approximately 87% seen only once; the top ten take less than 2.5%. Sequencing input: PBMCs or T cells enriched from blood (not recorded which). The receptors here all came from a man aged 35-49 years in a cohort exposed to, infected with or recovered from COVID-19 (not recorded which). CDR3s include the opening cysteine and the closing phenylalanine or tryptophan. Each record gives: D gene, V gene, clone size, J gene, CDR3 DNA, CDR3 protein. A D gene is named only where the DNA matches it firmly. The size of a clone is reported for some rows only, either as once, few or many, or as a class for expanded clones.

D gene: TRBD1; V gene: TRBV5-6; clone size: once; J gene: TRBJ1-6; CDR3 DNA: TGTGCCAGCAGCCAGATGGGGGGACAGAATAATTCACCCCTCCACTTT; CDR3 protein: CASSQMGGQNNSPLHF
D gene: NA; V gene: TRBV21-1; clone size: NA; J gene: TRBJ2-7; CDR3 DNA: TGTGCCAGCAGCCCCATTAGCGGGGGCCAGGAGCAGTACTTC; CDR3 protein: CASSPISGGQEQYF
D gene: TRBD1; V gene: TRBV27; clone size: NA; J gene: TRBJ1-5; CDR3 DNA: TGTGCCAGCAGTGCCCCACAGGGGCTTGAGCAGCCCCAGCATTTT; CDR3 protein: CASSAPQGLEQPQHF
D gene: NA; V gene: TRBV5-1; clone size: once; J gene: TRBJ1-2; CDR3 DNA: TGCGCCAGCAGCTTGTGGACTACAGATGGCTACACCTTC; CDR3 protein: CASSLWTTDGYTF
D gene: NA; V gene: TRBV9; clone size: NA; J gene: TRBJ2-1; CDR3 DNA: TGTGCCAGCCAGCCCGGGACTCCCTCCTACAATGAGCAGTTCTTC; CDR3 protein: CASQPGTPSYNEQFF
D gene: TRBD2; V gene: TRBV9; clone size: NA; J gene: TRBJ2-3; CDR3 DNA: TGTGCCAGCAGCCTAAGCGGGAGGGCCAGGACAGATACGCAGTATTTT; CDR3 protein: CASSLSGRARTDTQYF
D gene: NA; V gene: TRBV13; clone size: NA; J gene: TRBJ1-4; CDR3 DNA: TGTGCCAGCAGCTTACGGTCCCTAACAACTAATGAAAAACTGTTTTTT; CDR3 protein: CASSLRSLTTNEKLFF
D gene: TRBD1; V gene: TRBV9; clone size: few; J gene: TRBJ1-1; CDR3 DNA: TGTGCCAGCAGCGTAGTAGACAGGGATACGGGGCGAGCTTTCTTT; CDR3 protein: CASSVVDRDTGRAFF
D gene: TRBD1; V gene: TRBV7-9; clone size: few; J gene: TRBJ2-7; CDR3 DNA: TGTGCCAGCAGCTTATTAGTCGGGACAGGAACCTACGAGCAGTACTTC; CDR3 protein: CASSLLVGTGTYEQYF
D gene: TRBD2; V gene: TRBV3-1/TRBV3-2; clone size: once; J gene: TRBJ2-5; CDR3 DNA: TGTGCCAGCAGCCGTGGGACTAGCGGGAGGGCCAAGCCAGCCCAGTACTTC; CDR3 protein: CASSRGTSGRAKPAQYF
D gene: NA; V gene: TRBV5-1; clone size: NA; J gene: TRBJ2-5; CDR3 DNA: TGCGCCAGCAGCACGGGACTTCGACCGGGAGAGACCCAGTACTTC; CDR3 protein: CASSTGLRPGETQYF
D gene: NA; V gene: TRBV3-1/TRBV3-2; clone size: once; J gene: TRBJ2-1; CDR3 DNA: TGTGCCAGCAGCCTTGACCACTACCTCTCCTACAATGAGCAGTTCTTC; CDR3 protein: CASSLDHYLSYNEQFF
D gene: TRBD1; V gene: TRBV27; clone size: NA; J gene: TRBJ1-6; CDR3 DNA: TGTGCCAGCAGGATGACAGGGGGCGGTAATTCACCCCTCCACTTT; CDR3 protein: CASRMTGGGNSPLHF
D gene: NA; V gene: TRBV24-1; clone size: NA; J gene: TRBJ1-3; CDR3 DNA: TGTGCCACCTCTGACACCTACTCTGGAAACACCATATATTTT; CDR3 protein: CATSDTYSGNTIYF
D gene: NA; V gene: TRBV27; clone size: NA; J gene: TRBJ1-3; CDR3 DNA: TGTGCCAGCAGTTCCGGGTATGGGGCGGACTCTGGAAACACCATATATTTT; CDR3 protein: CASSSGYGADSGNTIYF
D gene: TRBD1; V gene: TRBV9; clone size: NA; J gene: TRBJ1-6; CDR3 DNA: TGTGCCAGCAGCGTAGGGCGACAGGGAAATTCACCCCTCCACTTT; CDR3 protein: CASSVGRQGNSPLHF
D gene: NA; V gene: TRBV5-1; clone size: NA; J gene: TRBJ1-1; CDR3 DNA: TGCGCCAGCAGCTTGGCCGGGGGTTTGAACACTGAAGCTTTCTTT; CDR3 protein: CASSLAGGLNTEAFF
D gene: TRBD1; V gene: TRBV7-9; clone size: NA; J gene: TRBJ1-5; CDR3 DNA: TGTGCCAGCAGCCCCGGACAGGGAAATCAGCCCCAGCATTTT; CDR3 protein: CASSPGQGNQPQHF
D gene: NA; V gene: TRBV10-1; clone size: NA; J gene: TRBJ2-1; CDR3 DNA: TGCGCCAGCAGTGCAGGCGACAGCTCCTACAATGAGCAGTTCTTC; CDR3 protein: CASSAGDSSYNEQFF
D gene: NA; V gene: TRBV15; clone size: NA; J gene: TRBJ1-4; CDR3 DNA: TGTGCCACCAGCAGAGACCCCACGGGTAATGAAAAACTGTTTTTT; CDR3 protein: CATSRDPTGNEKLFF
D gene: NA; V gene: TRBV4-1; clone size: NA; J gene: TRBJ1-1; CDR3 DNA: TGCGCCAGCAGCCAAGATCAGGGTACCACTGAAGCTTTCTTT; CDR3 protein: CASSQDQGTTEAFF
D gene: NA; V gene: TRBV29-1; clone size: NA; J gene: TRBJ1-2; CDR3 DNA: TGCAGCGTTGGGGGGCACCGGGGCTATGGCTACACCTTC; CDR3 protein: CSVGGHRGYGYTF
D gene: NA; V gene: TRBV2; clone size: NA; J gene: TRBJ2-7; CDR3 DNA: TGTGCCAGCAGCAGGGGGGTAGGGGGTTCCGAGCAGTACTTC; CDR3 protein: CASSRGVGGSEQYF
D gene: NA; V gene: TRBV9; clone size: NA; J gene: TRBJ2-1; CDR3 DNA: TGTGCCAGCAGCGCCAACAATGAGCAGTTCTTC; CDR3 protein: CASSANNEQFF
D gene: NA; V gene: TRBV4-1; clone size: NA; J gene: TRBJ2-3; CDR3 DNA: TGCGCCAGCAGCCAAGCCTCCCAGGGGGATACGCAGTATTTT; CDR3 protein: CASSQASQGDTQYF
D gene: TRBD1; V gene: TRBV5-1; clone size: NA; J gene: TRBJ2-5; CDR3 DNA: TGCGCCAGCAGCCGCACCGGGACAGGGGGGATCCGAGAGACCCAGTACTTC; CDR3 protein: CASSRTGTGGIRETQYF
D gene: NA; V gene: TRBV5-1; clone size: NA; J gene: TRBJ1-5; CDR3 DNA: TGCGCCAGCAGTCTGGAGGGGATTAGCAATCAGCCCCAGCATTTT; CDR3 protein: CASSLEGISNQPQHF
D gene: NA; V gene: TRBV5-5; clone size: NA; J gene: TRBJ1-5; CDR3 DNA: TGTGCCAGCAGCTTGAACAGTCCAAGTAGCAATCAGCCCCAGCATTTT; CDR3 protein: CASSLNSPSSNQPQHF
D gene: TRBD2; V gene: TRBV6-2/TRBV6-3; clone size: NA; J gene: TRBJ2-1; CDR3 DNA: TGTGCCAGCAGTTATTCCGCTAGCGGGTACAATGAGCAGTTCTTC; CDR3 protein: CASSYSASGYNEQFF
D gene: NA; V gene: TRBV18; clone size: NA; J gene: TRBJ1-4; CDR3 DNA: TGTGCCAGCTCACTAAGACAGGATTCTGAAAAACTGTTTTTT; CDR3 protein: CASSLRQDSEKLFF
D gene: TRBD1; V gene: TRBV28; clone size: few; J gene: TRBJ2-7; CDR3 DNA: TGTGCCAGCAGCTCGGGACAGGGTACCTACGAGCAGTACTTC; CDR3 protein: CASSSGQGTYEQYF
D gene: NA; V gene: TRBV15; clone size: NA; J gene: TRBJ2-5; CDR3 DNA: TGTGCCACCAGCAGAGCCAGCGGTCAAGAGACCCAGTACTTC; CDR3 protein: CATSRASGQETQYF
D gene: NA; V gene: TRBV2; clone size: once; J gene: TRBJ1-1; CDR3 DNA: TGTGCCAGCAGTAGAAAACAGGGTGGGTGGACTGAAGCTTTCTTT; CDR3 protein: CASSRKQGGWTEAFF